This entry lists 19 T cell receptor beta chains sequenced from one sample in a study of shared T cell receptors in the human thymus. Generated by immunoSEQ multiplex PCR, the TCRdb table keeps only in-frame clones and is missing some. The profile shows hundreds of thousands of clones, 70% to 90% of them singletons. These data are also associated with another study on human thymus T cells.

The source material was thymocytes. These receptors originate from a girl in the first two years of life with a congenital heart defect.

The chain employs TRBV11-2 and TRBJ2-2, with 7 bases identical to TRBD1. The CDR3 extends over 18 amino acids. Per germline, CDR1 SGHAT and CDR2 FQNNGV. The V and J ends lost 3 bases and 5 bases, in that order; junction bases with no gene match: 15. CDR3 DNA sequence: TGTGCCAGCAGCTTTTTTGTTGGGTTAGGGGGCAGGACCGGGGAGCTGTTTTTT. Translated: CASSFFVGLGGRTGELFF. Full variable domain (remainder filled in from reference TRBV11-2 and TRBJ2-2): EAGVAQSPRYKIIEKRQSVAFWCNPISGHATLYWYQQILGQGPKLLIQFQNNGVVDDSQLPKDRFSAERLKGVDSTLKIQPAKLEDSAVYLCASSFFVGLGGRTGELFFGEGSRLTVL.

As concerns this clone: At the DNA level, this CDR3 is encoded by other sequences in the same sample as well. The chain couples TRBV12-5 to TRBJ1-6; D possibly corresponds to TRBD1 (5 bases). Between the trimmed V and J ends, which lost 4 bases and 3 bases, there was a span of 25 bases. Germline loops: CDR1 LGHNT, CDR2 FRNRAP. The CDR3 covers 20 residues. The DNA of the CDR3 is TGTGCTAGTGGTTCGCCACTGGCAGGGATTTGGCGCTTCTATAATTCACCCCTCCACTTT. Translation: CASGSPLAGIWRFYNSPLHF. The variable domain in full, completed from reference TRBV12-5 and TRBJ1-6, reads DARVTQTPRHKVTEMGQEVTMRCQPILGHNTVFWYRQTMMQGLELLAYFRNRAPLDDSGMPKDRFSAEMPDATLATLKIQPSEPRDSAVYFCASGSPLAGIWRFYNSPLHFGNGTRLTVT.

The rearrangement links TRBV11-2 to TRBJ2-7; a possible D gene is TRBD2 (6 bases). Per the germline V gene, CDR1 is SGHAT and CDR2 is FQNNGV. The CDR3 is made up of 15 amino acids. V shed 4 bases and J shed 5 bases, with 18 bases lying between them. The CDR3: CASSSRLEGSDEQYF. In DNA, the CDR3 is TGTGCCAGCAGCTCTAGACTAGAGGGCTCTGACGAGCAGTACTTC. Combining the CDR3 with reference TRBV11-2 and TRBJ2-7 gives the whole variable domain EAGVAQSPRYKIIEKRQSVAFWCNPISGHATLYWYQQILGQGPKLLIQFQNNGVVDDSQLPKDRFSAERLKGVDSTLKIQPAKLEDSAVYLCASSSRLEGSDEQYFGPGTRLTVT.

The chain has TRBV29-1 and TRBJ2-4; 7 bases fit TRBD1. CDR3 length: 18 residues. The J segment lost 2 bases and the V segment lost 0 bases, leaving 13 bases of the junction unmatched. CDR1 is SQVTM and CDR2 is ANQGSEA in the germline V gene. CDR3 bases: TGCAGCGTTGAAGAGGGGCTCACAGGGGCGAGCACCAAAAACATTCAGTACTTC. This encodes CSVEEGLTGASTKNIQYF.

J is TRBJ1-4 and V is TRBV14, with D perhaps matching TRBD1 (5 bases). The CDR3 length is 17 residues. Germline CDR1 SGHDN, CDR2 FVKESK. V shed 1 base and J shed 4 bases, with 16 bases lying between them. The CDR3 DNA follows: TGTGCCAGCAGCCAAGTGGCGACAGAGAGGATTAATGAAAAACTGTTTTTT. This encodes CASSQVATERINEKLFF.

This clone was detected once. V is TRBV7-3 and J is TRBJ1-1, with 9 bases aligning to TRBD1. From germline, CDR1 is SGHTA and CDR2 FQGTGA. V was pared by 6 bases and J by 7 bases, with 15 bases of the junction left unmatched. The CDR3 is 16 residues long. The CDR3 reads CASRRVSGTGQGEAFF. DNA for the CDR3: TGTGCCAGCAGAAGGGTCTCCGGTACGGGACAGGGTGAAGCTTTCTTT.

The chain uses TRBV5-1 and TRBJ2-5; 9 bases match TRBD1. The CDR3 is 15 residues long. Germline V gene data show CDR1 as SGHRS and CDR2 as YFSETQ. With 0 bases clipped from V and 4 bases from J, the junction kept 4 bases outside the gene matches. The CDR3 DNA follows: TGCGCCAGCAGCTTGGACAGGGGGCAAGGAGAGACCCAGTACTTC. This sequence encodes CASSLDRGQGETQYF.

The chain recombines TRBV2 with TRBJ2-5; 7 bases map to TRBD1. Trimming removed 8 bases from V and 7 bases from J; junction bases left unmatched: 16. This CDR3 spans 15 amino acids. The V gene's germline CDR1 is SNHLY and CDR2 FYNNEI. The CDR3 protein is CASVEGTAFLGTQYF. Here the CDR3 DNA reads TGTGCCAGCGTAGAGGGGACAGCGTTTTTGGGGACCCAGTACTTC.

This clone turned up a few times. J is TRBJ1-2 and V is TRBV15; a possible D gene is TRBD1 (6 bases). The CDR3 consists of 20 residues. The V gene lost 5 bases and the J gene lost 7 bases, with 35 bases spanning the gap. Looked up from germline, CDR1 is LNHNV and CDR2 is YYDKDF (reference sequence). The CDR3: CATSPRDRAVRGCKLGGYTF. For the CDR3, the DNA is TGTGCCACCAGCCCCCGAGATCGGGCGGTCAGGGGTTGTAAGTTGGGTGGCTACACCTTC.

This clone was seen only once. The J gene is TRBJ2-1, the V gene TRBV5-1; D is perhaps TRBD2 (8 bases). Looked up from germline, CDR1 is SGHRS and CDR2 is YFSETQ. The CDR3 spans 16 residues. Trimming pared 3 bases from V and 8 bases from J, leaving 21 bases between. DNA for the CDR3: TGCGCCAGCAGCTCCCCACTAGCGGTCAGGGGGGATGAGCAGTTCTTC. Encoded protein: CASSSPLAVRGDEQFF.

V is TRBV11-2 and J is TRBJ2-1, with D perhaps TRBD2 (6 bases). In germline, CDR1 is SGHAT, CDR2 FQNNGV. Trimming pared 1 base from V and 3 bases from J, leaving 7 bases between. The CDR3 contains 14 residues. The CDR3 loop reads CASSLGGNYNEQFF. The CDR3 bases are TGTGCCAGCAGCTTAGGCGGGAACTACAATGAGCAGTTCTTC.

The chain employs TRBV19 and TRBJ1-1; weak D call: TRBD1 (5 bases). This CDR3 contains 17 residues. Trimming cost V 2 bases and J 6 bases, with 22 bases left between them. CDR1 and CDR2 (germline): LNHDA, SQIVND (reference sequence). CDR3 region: CASSIIQSRDSSAEAFF. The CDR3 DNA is TGTGCCAGTAGTATAATCCAATCCAGAGACAGTTCAGCTGAAGCTTTCTTT. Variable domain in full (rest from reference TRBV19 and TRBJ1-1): DGGITQSPKYLFRKEGQNVTLSCEQNLNHDAMYWYRQDPGQGLRLIYYSQIVNDFQKGDIAEGYSVSREKKESFPLTVTSAQKNPTAFYLCASSIIQSRDSSAEAFFGQGTRLTVV.

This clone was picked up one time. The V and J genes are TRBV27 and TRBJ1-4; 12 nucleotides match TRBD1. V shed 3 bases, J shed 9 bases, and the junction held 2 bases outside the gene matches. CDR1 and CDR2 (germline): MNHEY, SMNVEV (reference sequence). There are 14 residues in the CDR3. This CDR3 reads CASSFRDRGQKLFF. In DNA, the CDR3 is TGTGCCAGCAGTTTCCGGGACAGGGGGCAAAAACTGTTTTTT.

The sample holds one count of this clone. DNA of the CDR3: TGTGCCAGCAGCTTAGCCCTGGGACAGGGAGCGGATGGCTACACCTTC. Its translation is CASSLALGQGADGYTF. This rearrangement joins TRBV7-9 to TRBJ1-2, with 9 bases lining up with TRBD1. CDR1 and CDR2 from the germline V gene are SEHNR and FQNEAQ (reference sequence). The CDR3 sequence is 16 residues long. The ends lost 0 bases at V and 6 bases at J; junction bases unmatched: 8.

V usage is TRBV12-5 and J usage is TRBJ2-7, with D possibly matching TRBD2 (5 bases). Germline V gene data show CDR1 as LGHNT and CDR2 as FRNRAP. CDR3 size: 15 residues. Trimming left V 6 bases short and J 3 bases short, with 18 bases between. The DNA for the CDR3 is TGTGCTAGTGGCCTCGATCGGATTGGACTCTACGAGCAGTACTTC. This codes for CASGLDRIGLYEQYF.

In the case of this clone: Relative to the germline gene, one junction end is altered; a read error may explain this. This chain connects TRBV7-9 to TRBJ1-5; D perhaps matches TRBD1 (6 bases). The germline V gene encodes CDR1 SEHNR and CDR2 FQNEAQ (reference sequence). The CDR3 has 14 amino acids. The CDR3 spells CASSPDRKNQPQHF. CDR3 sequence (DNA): TGTGCCAGCAGCCCGGACAGAAAAAATCAGCCCCAACATTTT.

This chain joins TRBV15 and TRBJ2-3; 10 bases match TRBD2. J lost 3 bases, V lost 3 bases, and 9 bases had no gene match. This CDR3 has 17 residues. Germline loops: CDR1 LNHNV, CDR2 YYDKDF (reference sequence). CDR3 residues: CATSRVVSSGGTDTQYF. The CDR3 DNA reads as TGTGCCACCAGCAGGGTCGTGTCTAGCGGGGGTACAGATACGCAGTATTTT.

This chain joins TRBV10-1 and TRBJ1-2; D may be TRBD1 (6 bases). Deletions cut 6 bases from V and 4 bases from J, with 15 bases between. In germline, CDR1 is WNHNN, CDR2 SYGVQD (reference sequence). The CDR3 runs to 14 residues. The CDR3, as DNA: TGCGCCAGCAGCCCGGGGGGGCTTCGCTATGGCTACACCTTC. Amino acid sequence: CASSPGGLRYGYTF.

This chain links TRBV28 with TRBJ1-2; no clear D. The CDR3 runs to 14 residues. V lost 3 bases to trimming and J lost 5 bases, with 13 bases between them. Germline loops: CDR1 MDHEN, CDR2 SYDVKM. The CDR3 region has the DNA TGTGCCAGCAGTTTCAAAGCGGACCAATATGGCTACACCTTC. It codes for CASSFKADQYGYTF.